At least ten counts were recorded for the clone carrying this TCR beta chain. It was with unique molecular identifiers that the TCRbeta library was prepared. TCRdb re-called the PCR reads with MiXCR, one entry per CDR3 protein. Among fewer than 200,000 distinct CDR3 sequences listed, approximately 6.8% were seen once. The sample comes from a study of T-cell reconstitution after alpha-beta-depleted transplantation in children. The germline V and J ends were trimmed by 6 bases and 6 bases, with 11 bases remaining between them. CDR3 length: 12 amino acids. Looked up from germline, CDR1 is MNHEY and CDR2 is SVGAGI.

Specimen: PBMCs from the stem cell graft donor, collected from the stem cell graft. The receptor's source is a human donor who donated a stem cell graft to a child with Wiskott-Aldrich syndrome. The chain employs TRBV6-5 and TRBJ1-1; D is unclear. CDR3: CASRAVGAEAFF. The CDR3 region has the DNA TGTGCCAGCAGGGCGGTTGGGGCTGAAGCTTTCTTT.